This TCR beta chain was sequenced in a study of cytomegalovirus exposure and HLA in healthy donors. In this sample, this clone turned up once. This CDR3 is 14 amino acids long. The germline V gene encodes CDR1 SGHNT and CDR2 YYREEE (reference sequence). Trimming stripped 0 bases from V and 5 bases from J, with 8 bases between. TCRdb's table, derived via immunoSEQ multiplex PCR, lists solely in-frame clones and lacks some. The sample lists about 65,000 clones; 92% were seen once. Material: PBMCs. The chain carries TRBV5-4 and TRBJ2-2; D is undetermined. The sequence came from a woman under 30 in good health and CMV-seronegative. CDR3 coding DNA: TGTGCCAGCAGCTTGGGTGCACTTACCGGGGAGCTGTTTTTT. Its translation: CASSLGALTGELFF.